A single sample is the source of the 18 T cell receptor beta chains below, sequenced in a study of blood T cell repertoires in COVID-19. Assay: immunoSEQ multiplex PCR; the TCRdb copy retains only in-frame clones and omits some. This sample carries under 250,000 clones, roughly 85% of them seen once, and the ten largest clones take about 9.3%. The sequencing sample was made of PBMCs or T cells enriched from blood (not recorded which). All receptors derive from a woman aged 45-60 years with acute COVID-19.

CDR3 sequence (DNA): TGTGCCAGCAGCCTTGGGACAGATTCCCCCTACGAGCAGTACTTC. Its protein is CASSLGTDSPYEQYF. This rearrangement joins TRBV5-5 to TRBJ2-7; 7 nucleotides line up with TRBD1. The CDR3 runs to 15 residues. After removal of 4 bases from V and 2 bases from J, the junction contained 9 bases not matched to a gene. The germline gives CDR1 SGHKS, CDR2 YYEKEE (reference sequence).

The chain is built from TRBV5-1 and TRBJ2-1; 10 nucleotides agree with TRBD2. CDR1 and CDR2 from the germline V gene are SGHRS and YFSETQ. V dropped 4 bases and J dropped 3; count of bases not matched to a gene: 4. CDR3 size: 15 residues. DNA for the CDR3: TGCGCCAGCAGCGGAGGACTAGCGGACTACAATGAGCAGTTCTTC. This translates into CASSGGLADYNEQFF.

The CDR3 here is CASSSDRGLRTDTQYF. DNA for the CDR3: TGCGCCAGCAGCAGTGACAGGGGGCTAAGGACAGATACGCAGTATTTT. V and J are TRBV5-1 and TRBJ2-3, with TRBD1 identical over 10 bases. The trim removed 4 bases at V and 3 bases at J, leaving 8 bases unmatched. CDR3 size: 16 residues. CDR1 is SGHRS, CDR2 YFSETQ, per germline.

This clone turned up a few times. This sample includes further DNA sequences coding for the same CDR3. V gene TRBV7-2 combines with J gene TRBJ2-7; the D is unclear. The CDR3 covers 14 residues. Per germline, CDR1 SGHTA and CDR2 FQGNSA. Between the trimmed V and J ends, which lost 1 base and 3 bases, there was a span of 10 bases. The CDR3 protein is CASSLEQTIYEQYF. CDR3 nucleotides: TGTGCCAGCAGCTTAGAACAGACAATCTACGAGCAGTACTTC.

V gene TRBV21-1 combines with J gene TRBJ2-3; TRBD2, the table's D call, was not compared with the DNA. TRBV21-1 is designated a pseudogene. CDR3 length equals 15 residues. Written as DNA, the CDR3 is TGTGCCAGCAGAAGGACTAGCGGGGGCACAGATACGCAGTATTTT. Residues: CASRRTSGGTDTQYF.

The CDR3 sequence is CASSPRQGPYEQYF. CDR3 coding DNA: TGTGCCAGCAGCCCCCGACAGGGTCCTTACGAGCAGTACTTC. The chain carries TRBV7-8 and TRBJ2-7, with 7 positions matching TRBD1. Trimming at V came to 5 bases and at J to 4 bases, leaving 8 bases not matched to a gene. Germline CDR1 SGHVS, CDR2 FQNEAQ. The CDR3 contains 14 residues.

The J gene is TRBJ1-1, the V gene TRBV19; 9 bases line up with TRBD1. V lost 10 bases, J lost 3 bases, and 18 bases stayed unmatched. The CDR3 is 17 amino acids. The V gene's germline CDR1 is LNHDA and CDR2 SQIVND (reference sequence). This CDR3 is CATVPRGQGGFDTEAFF. CDR3 coding DNA: TGTGCCACCGTTCCCCGGGGACAGGGAGGGTTTGACACTGAAGCTTTCTTT. Filled out from reference TRBV19 and TRBJ1-1, the complete variable domain reads DGGITQSPKYLFRKEGQNVTLSCEQNLNHDAMYWYRQDPGQGLRLIYYSQIVNDFQKGDIAEGYSVSREKKESFPLTVTSAQKNPTAFYLCATVPRGQGGFDTEAFFGQGTRLTVV.

This chain connects TRBV21-1 to TRBJ2-7; the table calls TRBD1, which could not be checked here. TRBV21-1 is a documented pseudogene. The CDR3 length is 14 residues. The CDR3 protein is CASSHNRDFREQYF. CDR3 in DNA: TGTGCCAGCAGCCATAACAGGGATTTTCGGGAGCAGTACTTC.

With respect to this clone: The sample contains more than one DNA sequence encoding this CDR3. The chain uses TRBV19 and TRBJ1-5; 9 nucleotides match TRBD1. CDR1 is LNHDA and CDR2 is SQIVND in the germline V gene (reference sequence). The CDR3 totals 15 residues. J lost 4 bases, V lost 3 bases, and 4 bases had no gene match. The CDR3 region is CASSMGQGGNQPQHF. DNA for the CDR3: TGTGCCAGTAGTATGGGACAGGGTGGTAATCAGCCCCAGCATTTT. Full variable domain (missing parts from reference TRBV19 and TRBJ1-5): DGGITQSPKYLFRKEGQNVTLSCEQNLNHDAMYWYRQDPGQGLRLIYYSQIVNDFQKGDIAEGYSVSREKKESFPLTVTSAQKNPTAFYLCASSMGQGGNQPQHFGDGTRLSIL.

The J gene is TRBJ1-2, the V gene TRBV7-9, with D unclear. Germline V gives CDR1 SEHNR, CDR2 FQNEAQ (reference sequence). This CDR3 is built from 14 residues. Trimming stripped 2 bases from V and 3 bases from J, with 10 bases between. The CDR3 sequence is CASSLKSQDYGYTF. The CDR3 bases are TGTGCCAGCAGCTTAAAGTCCCAGGACTATGGCTACACCTTC.

The chain employs TRBV18 and TRBJ1-2, with 7 bases identical to TRBD1. The CDR3 runs 18 residues. V was pared by 3 bases and J by 3 bases, with 16 bases of the junction left unmatched. Germline CDR1 reads KGHSH; CDR2 reads LQKENI. The CDR3 sequence is CASSPSNNLGGRDYGYTF. The CDR3 DNA sequence: TGTGCCAGCTCACCTTCTAACAACTTAGGGGGCCGGGACTATGGCTACACCTTC.

This clone is a singleton in its sample. V and J are TRBV3-1 (or the pseudogene TRBV3-2) and TRBJ1-5, with a possible D match to TRBD1 (5 bases). Trimming took off 1 base at V and 5 bases at J, with 12 bases between the two ends. The CDR3 is 15 amino acids. CDR1 LGHDT and CDR2 YNNKEL come from the germline V gene (reference sequence). CDR3 protein: CASSQGQGRDQPQHF. For the CDR3, the DNA is TGTGCCAGCAGCCAAGGGCAGGGCCGGGATCAGCCCCAGCATTTT.

This clone was picked up a small number of times. V gene TRBV18 combines with J gene TRBJ1-1; 8 positions match TRBD1. CDR3 length equals 14 residues. CDR1 and CDR2 from the germline V gene are KGHSH and LQKENI. Trimming cost V 8 bases and J 2 bases; bases outside gene matches: 7. CDR3 sequence (DNA): TGTGCCAGCGCCGCCGGGACAGGAAACACTGAAGCTTTCTTT. It is translated as CASAAGTGNTEAFF.

The chain has TRBV12-5 and TRBJ2-3; no clear D. This CDR3 spans 14 amino acids. Deletions cut 1 base from V and 0 bases from J, with 5 bases between. Germline V lookup: CDR1 LGHNT, CDR2 FRNRAP. CDR3 residues: CASGLGVSTDTQYF. The CDR3 region has the DNA TGTGCTAGTGGTTTGGGCGTTAGCACAGATACGCAGTATTTT. Full variable domain (remainder filled in from reference TRBV12-5 and TRBJ2-3): DARVTQTPRHKVTEMGQEVTMRCQPILGHNTVFWYRQTMMQGLELLAYFRNRAPLDDSGMPKDRFSAEMPDATLATLKIQPSEPRDSAVYFCASGLGVSTDTQYFGPGTRLTVL.

V usage is TRBV24-1 and J usage is TRBJ2-5, with TRBD2 matching 7 bases. Trimming at V came to 3 bases and at J to 5 bases, leaving 2 bases not matched to a gene. The CDR3 runs to 13 residues. The germline V gene has CDR1 KGHDR and CDR2 SFDVKD. CDR3 protein: CATSDRGEETQYF. The CDR3 DNA reads as TGTGCCACCAGTGATCGGGGGGAGGAGACCCAGTACTTC.

The chain is built from TRBV11-3 and TRBJ1-1, with D maybe TRBD1 (5 bases). V lost 0 bases and J lost 5, with 7 bases in between. There are 13 residues in the CDR3. Germline CDR1 and CDR2: SGHNT and YENEEA. Written as DNA, the CDR3 is TGTGCCAGCAGCTTAGACAGGGTTACTGAAGCTTTCTTT. Encoded protein: CASSLDRVTEAFF.

The J gene is TRBJ2-5, the V gene TRBV5-1; 8 bases align to TRBD1. Germline loops: CDR1 SGHRS, CDR2 YFSETQ. V lost 5 bases to trimming and J lost 4 bases; unmatched junction nucleotides: 10. The CDR3 totals 15 residues. The CDR3, as DNA: TGCGCCAGCAGAGTGAGGACAGGGACGAGAGAGACCCAGTACTTC. The encoded protein is CASRVRTGTRETQYF.

This clone has only a few counts. This chain connects TRBV7-3 to TRBJ2-3; 10 nucleotides agree with TRBD2. The trim removed 5 bases at V and 3 bases at J, leaving 5 bases unmatched. CDR3 length: 15 residues. Germline CDR1 and CDR2: SGHTA and FQGTGA. The CDR3 protein is CASSRAGGLTDTQYF. For the CDR3, the DNA is TGTGCCAGCAGCCGAGCGGGGGGGCTGACAGATACGCAGTATTTT. Variable domain in full (rest from reference TRBV7-3 and TRBJ2-3): GAGVSQTPSNKVTEKGKYVELRCDPISGHTALYWYRQSLGQGPEFLIYFQGTGAADDSGLPNDRFFAVRPEGSVSTLKIQRTERGDSAVYLCASSRAGGLTDTQYFGPGTRLTVL.